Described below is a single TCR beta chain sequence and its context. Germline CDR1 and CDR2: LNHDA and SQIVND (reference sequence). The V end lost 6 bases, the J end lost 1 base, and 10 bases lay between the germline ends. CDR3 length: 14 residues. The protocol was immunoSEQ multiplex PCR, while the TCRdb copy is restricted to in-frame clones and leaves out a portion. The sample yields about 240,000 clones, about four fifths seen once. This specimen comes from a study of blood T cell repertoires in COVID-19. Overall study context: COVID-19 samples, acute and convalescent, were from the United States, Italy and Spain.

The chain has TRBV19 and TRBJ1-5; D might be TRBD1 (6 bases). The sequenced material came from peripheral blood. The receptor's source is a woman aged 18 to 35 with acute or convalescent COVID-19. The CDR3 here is CASSTDRSNQPQHF. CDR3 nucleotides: TGTGCCAGTAGCACCGACAGGAGCAATCAGCCCCAGCATTTT. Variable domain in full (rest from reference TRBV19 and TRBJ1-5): DGGITQSPKYLFRKEGQNVTLSCEQNLNHDAMYWYRQDPGQGLRLIYYSQIVNDFQKGDIAEGYSVSREKKESFPLTVTSAQKNPTAFYLCASSTDRSNQPQHFGDGTRLSIL.